This passage covers 2 T cell receptor beta chains from one sample sequenced in a study of blood T cell repertoires in COVID-19. The table came from immunoSEQ multiplex PCR; TCRdb's copy has only in-frame clones and leaves some out. This table holds about 190,000 clones, 70% to 85% found once. Sequencing used PBMCs or T cells enriched from blood (not recorded which). All receptors derive from a woman between 50 and 59 years old who had recovered from COVID-19.

The chain is built from TRBV27 and TRBJ2-7; D is undetermined. Trimming removed 2 bases at V and 6 bases at J, with 11 bases between. The CDR3 extends over 13 amino acids. In germline, CDR1 is MNHEY, CDR2 SMNVEV (reference sequence). In DNA, the CDR3 is TGTGCCAGCAGTTTAAACCGTGAGGTCGAGCAGTACTTC. Translation: CASSLNREVEQYF.

V is TRBV2 and J is TRBJ2-3, with 9 nucleotides matching TRBD1. Germline CDR1 SNHLY, CDR2 FYNNEI. The CDR3 has 16 residues. The junction had 4 bases not matched to a gene; V was cut back by 0 bases and J by 3 bases. The chain's CDR3 is CASSEAQTGGTDTQYF. The CDR3 DNA reads as TGTGCCAGCAGTGAAGCACAGACAGGGGGTACAGATACGCAGTATTTT. Complete variable domain (other parts from reference TRBV2 and TRBJ2-3): EPEVTQTPSHQVTQMGQEVILRCVPISNHLYFYWYRQILGQKVEFLVSFYNNEISEKSEIFDDQFSVERPDGSNFTLKIRSTKLEDSAMYFCASSEAQTGGTDTQYFGPGTRLTVL.